Detailed here is one T cell receptor (beta chain). The data are from a study of blood T cell repertoires in COVID-19. Per the original methods: Reference gene primer amplification yielded estimated nucleated cell counts. Profiled with immunoSEQ multiplex PCR; TCRdb holds only in-frame clones, not every one. V, J and clone size derive from that table, while D and trimming were established from the DNA sequence. The sample yields roughly 63,000 clones, about 90% seen once. The CDR3 sequence is 18 residues long. Germline V gene data show CDR1 as MGHRA and CDR2 as YSYEKL. The V and J ends lost 0 bases and 2 bases, in that order; junction bases with no gene match: 13.

The material sequenced was peripheral blood. This sequence was found in a woman in her forties or fifties with active or convalescent COVID-19. The rearrangement uses TRBV4-1 and TRBJ2-7; 7 bases match TRBD1. Here the CDR3 DNA reads TGCGCCAGCAGCCAAGATACCCCCACGACAGGGCCCCCCTACGAGCAGTACTTC. Protein product: CASSQDTPTTGPPYEQYF.